This is a list of T cell receptor beta chains from one sample in a study of blood T cell repertoires in COVID-19. Measured with immunoSEQ multiplex PCR; TCRdb has only the in-frame clones, and not every one. The data contain tens of thousands of clones, roughly nine tenths of them singletons. Sequences were obtained from peripheral blood. Every receptor here comes from an elderly man in a cohort sampled during active COVID-19. CDR3s include the opening cysteine and the closing phenylalanine or tryptophan. A D gene is named only where the DNA matches it firmly. Clone size is stated in some rows and not others, as once, few, many or a class when expanded.

size	V	length	J	D	DNA	CDR3
.	TRBV4-3	20	TRBJ2-7	TRBD1	TGCGCCAGCAGCCAAGACTGGGCAGGGGGTTTCGGTTCGTCTTTTTACGAGCAGTACTTC	CASSQDWAGGFGSSFYEQYF
.	TRBV7-2	17	TRBJ1-2	.	TGTGCCAGCAGCTCCACTAGCCTACTAGGCAGGGACTATGGCTACACCTTC	CASSSTSLLGRDYGYTF
.	TRBV7-2	16	TRBJ1-5	TRBD1	TGTGCCAGCAGCTTAGGGGGTGACAGGGTGAATCAGCCCCAGCATTTT	CASSLGGDRVNQPQHF
.	TRBV6-2/TRBV6-3	14	TRBJ1-5	TRBD1	TGTGCCAGCAGCCTGACAGGGCTCAATCAGCCCCAGCATTTT	CASSLTGLNQPQHF
once	TRBV3-1/TRBV3-2	12	TRBJ2-7	TRBD1	TGTGCCAGCAGCATTACAGGGGACGAGCAGTACTTC	CASSITGDEQYF
.	TRBV25-1	14	TRBJ2-5	.	TGTGCCAGCAGTGAAGCTACAGGGCCCGAGACCCAGTACTTC	CASSEATGPETQYF
.	TRBV27	15	TRBJ1-2	.	TGTGCCAGCAGTTTTGGAGGACCCGCGGGCTATGGCTACACCTTC	CASSFGGPAGYGYTF
.	TRBV5-1	13	TRBJ2-5	TRBD1	TGCGCCAGCAGCTGGGACAGGGGAGAGACCCAGTACTTC	CASSWDRGETQYF
.	TRBV7-2	15	TRBJ1-2	.	TGTGCCAGCAGCTTGGTCGGGGGGGCCGGCTATGGCTACACCTTC	CASSLVGGAGYGYTF
.	TRBV29-1	14	TRBJ2-5	TRBD2	TGCAGCGTTGTTGGCGGGGGGCGGGGAGAGACCCAGTACTTC	CSVVGGGRGETQYF
.	TRBV2	14	TRBJ1-6	TRBD1	TGTGCCAGCAGGTCCGACAGGGGGTATTCACCCCTCCACTTT	CASRSDRGYSPLHF
.	TRBV18	19	TRBJ1-4	TRBD1	TGTGCCAGCTTGCCGGGGACAGGGAACGTGATGAGTACTAATGAAAAACTGTTTTTT	CASLPGTGNVMSTNEKLFF
.	TRBV30	14	TRBJ1-2	.	TGTGCCTGGAGTGTACTCGAGTTTAACTATGGCTACACCTTC	CAWSVLEFNYGYTF
once	TRBV6-5	12	TRBJ2-5	.	TGTGCCAGCAGTTACTCCGGGGAGACCCAGTACTTC	CASSYSGETQYF
.	TRBV7-3	16	TRBJ2-3	TRBD1	TGTGCCAGCAGCCCCGGGACAGGGGGCGGCACAGATACGCAGTATTTT	CASSPGTGGGTDTQYF
.	TRBV5-1	16	TRBJ2-2	.	TGCGCCAGCAGCAGAACCAGGGGATCGAACACCGGGGAGCTGTTTTTT	CASSRTRGSNTGELFF
.	TRBV19	15	TRBJ2-2	TRBD2	TGTGCCAGTACGACGAGCGGGATTAACACCGGGGAGCTGTTTTTT	CASTTSGINTGELFF
.	TRBV15	13	TRBJ1-4	.	TGTGCCACCAGCAGAGATGAGCATGAAAAACTGTTTTTT	CATSRDEHEKLFF
.	TRBV5-1	15	TRBJ2-7	TRBD2	TGCGCCAGCAGCCCACTAGCGGGAGGGCCCGACGAGCAGTACTTC	CASSPLAGGPDEQYF
.	TRBV7-6	14	TRBJ2-7	TRBD1	TGTGCCAGCAGCCCCGGGACAGTCCCCGGCGAGCAGTACTTC	CASSPGTVPGEQYF
.	TRBV2	16	TRBJ1-5	.	.	CASSPSLWTSNQPQHF
.	TRBV24-1	13	TRBJ2-1	.	TGTGCCACCGGCCACAGGGTTTACAATGAGCAGTTCTTC	CATGHRVYNEQFF
.	TRBV5-1	15	TRBJ2-4	TRBD2	TGCGCCAGCAGCGGGGCGAGGGAGGGCAAAAACATTCAGTACTTC	CASSGAREGKNIQYF